The 21 T cell receptor beta chains in this list originate from one sample, sequenced in a study of CD8 T cells in Susac syndrome. The RNA input was roughly 0.45 to 1 ug, and it was reverse transcribed with random hexamers. TCRdb analysed the immunoSEQ multiplex PCR reads with MiXCR anew, one entry per CDR3 protein. The sample lists approximately 260,000 distinct CDR3 sequences; 90% to 97% were seen once. Sequencing was done on a sample of CD4+ T cells from PBMCs. Every receptor here comes from a human donor with Susac syndrome.

The V and J genes are TRBV28 and TRBJ2-7; D might be TRBD2 (6 bases). Germline loops: CDR1 MDHEN, CDR2 SYDVKM. CDR3 length equals 14 residues. V lost 6 bases, J lost 12 bases, and 24 bases lay in between. The chain's CDR3 is CASSSAGNPLARYF. The CDR3 DNA reads TGTGCCAGCAGCTCAGCAGGGAACCCCCTAGCGCGGTACTTC.

This clonotype has just one count. The J gene is TRBJ1-1, the V gene TRBV20-1; no reliable D call. The CDR3 contains 15 residues. Deletions cut 2 bases from V and 0 bases from J, with 13 bases between. CDR1 and CDR2 (germline): DFQATT, SNEGSKA (reference sequence). CDR3 DNA sequence: TGCAGTGCTAGACGGGTCTCAGCTTTGAACACTGAAGCTTTCTTT. Encoded protein: CSARRVSALNTEAFF.

Here the CDR3 DNA reads TGTGCCAGCTCACCACCACCCGGCCGCTACGAGCAGTACTTC. It encodes CASSPPPGRYEQYF. V is TRBV18 and J is TRBJ2-7, with unresolved D. The germline CDR1 and CDR2 sequences are KGHSH and LQKENI. V lost 0 bases and J 3 bases, leaving 9 bases between the germline ends. The CDR3 is 14 residues long. The variable domain in full, completed from reference TRBV18 and TRBJ2-7, reads NAGVMQNPRHLVRRRGQEARLRCSPMKGHSHVYWYRQLPEEGLKFMVYLQKENIIDESGMPKERFSAEFPKEGPSILRIQQVVRGDSAAYFCASSPPPGRYEQYFGPGTRLTVT.

This clonotype was recorded once. This chain joins TRBV15 and TRBJ2-4; a weak D match, TRBD2 (6 bases). V lost 4 bases, J lost 9 bases, and 22 bases lay in between. This CDR3 has 16 residues. Germline V gene lookup returns CDR1 LNHNV and CDR2 YYDKDF (reference sequence). CDR3 in DNA: TGTGCCACCAGCATAAGCATACCTGGTGGGGGAGGCATTCAGTACTTC. Amino acid sequence: CATSISIPGGGGIQYF.

The rearrangement uses TRBV9 and TRBJ2-2; the match to TRBD2 covers 9 bases. Germline V gene sequence: CDR1 SGDLS, CDR2 YYNGEE. With 0 bases clipped from V and 4 bases from J, the junction kept 4 bases outside the gene matches. The CDR3 consists of 16 residues. The CDR3 nucleotides read TGTGCCAGCAGCGTAGGTAGCGGGGGTGGCACCGGGGAGCTGTTTTTT. It codes for CASSVGSGGGTGELFF.

This clonotype was seen once. V gene TRBV20-1 combines with J gene TRBJ2-2; 7 nucleotides agree with TRBD2. Germline lookup yields CDR1 DFQATT and CDR2 SNEGSKA (reference sequence). This CDR3 has 14 residues. The junction had 3 bases not matched to a gene; V was cut back by 4 bases and J by 1 base. The CDR3 DNA reads TGCAGTGCTATCCTAGCGGAGAACACCGGGGAGCTGTTTTTT. As protein: CSAILAENTGELFF.

CDR3 DNA sequence: TGTGCCAGCAGCCCAACGGGGGCGGGAAGCTCCTACGAGCAGTACTTC. It encodes CASSPTGAGSSYEQYF. This chain connects TRBV7-6 to TRBJ2-7; the D call may be TRBD1 or TRBD2 (6 bases each). The length of the CDR3 is 16 residues. Trimming left V 5 bases short and J 0 bases short, with 17 bases between. Germline lookup yields CDR1 SGHVS and CDR2 FNYEAQ.

This chain uses TRBV9 with TRBJ1-1, with TRBD1 as a possible D gene (5 bases). The germline gives CDR1 SGDLS, CDR2 YYNGEE. Trimming took 5 bases from V and 1 from J, leaving 15 bases between them. This CDR3 region has 15 residues. The CDR3: CASSTTGRTNTEAFF. DNA for the CDR3: TGTGCCAGCAGTACCACGGGACGGACGAACACTGAAGCTTTCTTT.

This chain joins TRBV29-1 and TRBJ2-7; TRBD1 agrees at 11 bases. CDR1 is SQVTM and CDR2 is ANQGSEA in the germline V gene. The CDR3 has 15 residues. V shed 1 base, J shed 6 bases, and the junction held 8 bases outside the gene matches. The CDR3 DNA reads TGCAGCGTTGAAGTTATCGGACAGGGGGCGTCCGAGCAGTACTTC. It encodes CSVEVIGQGASEQYF.

The chain links TRBV2 to TRBJ2-1; the D gene is possibly TRBD1 (6 bases). Germline CDR1 and CDR2: SNHLY and FYNNEI. This CDR3 spans 14 amino acids. Trimming took 7 bases from V and 6 from J, leaving 16 bases between them. This chain's CDR3 is CASIPGASINEQFF. The DNA of the CDR3 is TGTGCCAGCATTCCAGGGGCTAGCATCAATGAGCAGTTCTTC.

V and J are TRBV3-1 and TRBJ2-3; 10 bases map to TRBD2. The V and J ends lost 0 bases and 3 bases, in that order; junction bases with no gene match: 6. This CDR3 has 17 residues. CDR1 is LGHDT and CDR2 is YNNKEL in the germline V gene (reference sequence). This CDR3 reads CASSQDLLAGITDTQYF. The CDR3 DNA reads TGTGCCAGCAGCCAAGACCTACTAGCGGGGATAACAGATACGCAGTATTTT.

J is TRBJ1-1 and V is TRBV11-1, with TRBD1 identical over 9 bases. The CDR3 is 15 residues long. V shed 5 bases and J 0 bases; nucleotides not matched to a gene: 4. Germline CDR1 SGHAT, CDR2 FQDESV (reference sequence). CDR3: CASSGTGRMNTEAFF. The CDR3 DNA sequence: TGTGCCAGCAGCGGGACAGGGCGGATGAACACTGAAGCTTTCTTT.

CDR3 in amino acids: CASSSPSTEADYGYTF. CDR3 DNA: TGTGCCAGCAGTTCCCCATCGACAGAAGCAGACTATGGCTACACCTTC. This chain connects TRBV28 to TRBJ1-2, with a weak D call TRBD1 (5 bases). Germline CDR1 reads MDHEN; CDR2 reads SYDVKM. This CDR3 region has 16 residues. V lost 4 bases, J lost 3 bases, and 18 bases lay in between.

J is TRBJ2-3 and V is TRBV12-3 or TRBV12-4; TRBD2 might be the D (6 bases). The CDR3 length is 15 residues. With 4 bases removed from V and 2 bases from J, the gap between germline ends came to 13 bases. The CDR3 spells CASSSPGTFTDTQYF. CDR3 bases: TGTGCCAGCAGTTCCCCCGGGACTTTCACAGATACGCAGTATTTT.

The chain uses TRBV2 and TRBJ2-7; weak D call: TRBD2 (5 bases). V was trimmed by 6 bases and J by 1 base, leaving 22 bases between them. Germline V gene data show CDR1 as SNHLY and CDR2 as FYNNEI. The length of the CDR3 is 17 residues. The CDR3 loop is CASRDPAWARRSYEQYF. The CDR3 DNA reads as TGTGCCAGCAGGGATCCGGCTTGGGCCAGGAGGTCCTACGAGCAGTACTTC.

The chain has TRBV9 and TRBJ2-5; TRBD2 matches 7 bases. Germline V CDR1 and CDR2: SGDLS, YYNGEE. This CDR3 is 15 amino acids long. Unmatched junction bases numbered 8, after V lost 4 bases and J lost 2 bases. The chain's CDR3 is CASSSRRGYQETQYF. In nucleotides, the CDR3 is TGTGCCAGCAGCTCTAGGCGGGGGTATCAAGAGACCCAGTACTTC.

The J gene is TRBJ1-2, the V gene TRBV30; no clear D gene. The ends were cut back, 2 bases at V and 2 bases at J, with 3 bases in the middle. Per germline, CDR1 GTSNPN and CDR2 SVGIG (reference sequence). The CDR3 is made up of 11 amino acids. This chain's CDR3 is CAWSQNYGYTF. In nucleotides, the CDR3 is TGTGCCTGGAGTCAGAACTATGGCTACACCTTC.

The chain recombines TRBV30 with TRBJ2-1, with D tentatively TRBD2 (5 bases). With 2 bases removed from V and 4 bases from J, the gap between germline ends came to 21 bases. Germline V gene sequence: CDR1 GTSNPN, CDR2 SVGIG (reference sequence). CDR3 size: 17 residues. DNA of the CDR3: TGTGCCTGGAGTCAGGCGCGACTTAGCGAGAGTTACAATGAGCAGTTCTTC. Protein: CAWSQARLSESYNEQFF.

This clonotype was seen just once. This sequence joins TRBV12-3 or TRBV12-4 and TRBJ2-2; 7 nucleotides agree with TRBD2. The CDR3 covers 17 residues. Trimming took 6 bases from V and 2 from J; bases not matched to a gene: 12. The CDR3 reads CASSAGGSRGNTGELFF. The CDR3 nucleotides are TGTGCCAGCAGCGCCGGGGGGTCGCGGGGAAACACCGGGGAGCTGTTTTTT.

This clonotype was counted a single time. The V gene is TRBV3-1, the J gene TRBJ2-5; unclear D gene. The germline V and J ends were trimmed by 1 base and 2 bases, with 8 bases remaining between them. CDR3 length equals 14 residues. The V gene's germline CDR1 is LGHDT and CDR2 YNNKEL (reference sequence). The DNA for the CDR3 is TGTGCCAGCAGCCAAGGAGCGACTCAAGAGACCCAGTACTTC. Amino acids: CASSQGATQETQYF.

The chain couples TRBV30 to TRBJ2-7, with 11 positions matching TRBD2. The germline V gene has CDR1 GTSNPN and CDR2 SVGIG (reference sequence). The CDR3 totals 14 residues. V lost 4 bases, J lost 5 bases, and 7 bases stayed unmatched. The CDR3 coding sequence is TGTGCCTGGAAGAGACTAGCGGGACGGAACGAGCAGTACTTC. Its protein product is CAWKRLAGRNEQYF.